These 18 T cell receptor beta chains share one sample of origin, sequenced in a study of CXCR3-negative and CXCR3-positive naive CD8 T cells. Points from the study as a whole: More hydrophobic TRB CDR3s occurred in CXCR3-positive than in CXCR3-negative naive cells.

Their recognized antigens are unknown. 5' RACE that incorporated UMI labels was used to prepare the TRB cDNA libraries. No DNA is given; TCRdb re-called the 5' RACE reads and lists each CDR3 protein once. This listing includes roughly 5,000 distinct CDR3 sequences. The sequenced sample consisted of naive CXCR3+ CD8+ T cells from blood. Subset reported: CD45RO-CCR7+CD27+CD95- naive CD8+ T cells expressing CXCR3 (TNR3+). These TCRs come from a human donor in good health. Some clones in this sample may be carry-over from other donors' samples.

The chain's CDR3 is CSVEATESFKQETQYF. J is TRBJ2-5 and V is TRBV29-1; absent DNA, TCRdb's TRBD1 call cannot be checked. This CDR3 is built from 16 residues. CDR1 is SQVTM and CDR2 is ANQGSEA in the germline V gene. Full variable domain (remainder filled in from reference TRBV29-1 and TRBJ2-5): SAVISQKPSRDICQRGTSLTIQCQVDSQVTMMFWYRQQPGQSLTLIATANQGSEATYESGFVIDKFPISRPNLTFSTLTVSNMSPEDSSIYLCSVEATESFKQETQYFGPGTRLLVL.

The gene calls are TRBV7-6 and TRBJ2-3; TCRdb gives TRBD2 as the D gene, but with no DNA this cannot be confirmed. The CDR3 totals 15 residues. Germline loops: CDR1 SGHVS, CDR2 FNYEAQ. This CDR3 is CASSHTGGFTDTQYF.

This clonotype is identified as medium-sized from frequency. The chain combines TRBV25-1 with TRBJ2-3; there is no DNA to check the TCRdb D call of TRBD1. Germline CDR1 is MGHDK and CDR2 is SYGVNS. The CDR3 sequence is 14 residues long. CDR3 amino acids: CASSDWGASDTQYF.

This clonotype is deemed large (0.1 to 1%) by its frequency. V and J are TRBV7-3 and TRBJ1-2; TCRdb outputs TRBD1, but without DNA this stays unchecked. The CDR3 covers 13 residues. Germline CDR1 reads SGHTA; CDR2 reads FQGTGA. The CDR3 region is CASSLGTGYGYTF. The variable domain in full, completed from reference TRBV7-3 and TRBJ1-2, reads GAGVSQTPSNKVTEKGKYVELRCDPISGHTALYWYRQSLGQGPEFLIYFQGTGAADDSGLPNDRFFAVRPEGSVSTLKIQRTERGDSAVYLCASSLGTGYGYTFGSGTRLTVV.

The genes are TRBV29-1 and TRBJ2-7; TCRdb indicates TRBD1, and absent DNA this call remains unverified. CDR1 is SQVTM and CDR2 is ANQGSEA in the germline V gene. CDR3 length: 12 amino acids. This CDR3 is CSVRTDSYEQYF.

The chain is built from TRBV27 and TRBJ2-7; the TCRdb D gene call, TRBD2, has no DNA to confirm it. Germline CDR1 is MNHEY and CDR2 is SMNVEV (reference sequence). CDR3 length equals 14 residues. CDR3 loop: CASSFGTSGYEQYF.

By frequency, this clonotype is large. The chain employs TRBV3-1 and TRBJ2-5; TCRdb picks TRBD1, but there is no DNA to check that call. Germline V CDR1 and CDR2: LGHDT, YNNKEL (reference sequence). This CDR3 comprises 14 residues. The CDR3 reads CASSQGQGEETQYF.

By frequency, this clonotype registers medium-sized. This chain uses TRBV5-5 with TRBJ2-7; TCRdb outputs TRBD1, but without DNA this stays unchecked. Germline-derived CDR1 and CDR2 are SGHKS and YYEKEE (reference sequence). The CDR3 is 14 amino acids. CDR3 protein: CASSPGFRVHEQYF.

This rearrangement joins TRBV5-1 to TRBJ2-3; TCRdb reports TRBD2, a call that lacks DNA to check it against. The CDR3 spans 15 residues. Germline V gene lookup returns CDR1 SGHRS and CDR2 YFSETQ. The CDR3 here is CASSPADTEGDTQYF.

This rearrangement joins TRBV18 to TRBJ2-7. This CDR3 has 14 residues. Germline V gives CDR1 KGHSH, CDR2 LQKENI. CDR3 residues: CASSPRTEPYEQYF.

This clonotype ranks as medium-sized in terms of frequency. The chain links TRBV7-8 to TRBJ1-2; TCRdb selects TRBD1, and the lack of DNA leaves this call unchecked. Germline V gene data show CDR1 as SGHVS and CDR2 as FQNEAQ. The length of the CDR3 is 13 residues. The CDR3 spells CASSPAGSGGYTF.

The rearrangement joins TRBV5-1 to TRBJ2-3; TCRdb indicates TRBD1, and absent DNA this call remains unverified. The CDR3 runs 17 residues. Germline V gene data show CDR1 as SGHRS and CDR2 as YFSETQ. CDR3: CASSSPGQGASTDTQYF.

The rearrangement links TRBV5-1 to TRBJ1-5; the TRBD1 assignment by TCRdb is unverifiable without DNA. The CDR3 totals 14 residues. Germline lookup yields CDR1 SGHRS and CDR2 YFSETQ. The CDR3 spells CASSLGQGGQPQHF.

According to its frequency, this clonotype is medium-sized. The rearrangement joins TRBV7-9 to TRBJ2-1; without DNA, the TCRdb call of TRBD2 cannot be checked. Germline assignment: CDR1 SEHNR and CDR2 FQNEAQ (reference sequence). This CDR3 spans 14 amino acids. The CDR3 is CASSSPSGRYEQFF.

Judged by frequency, this clonotype is medium-sized. V usage is TRBV13 and J usage is TRBJ2-1; as DNA is missing, the TRBD1 call by TCRdb cannot be tested. The CDR3 extends over 15 amino acids. Germline CDR1 reads PRHDT; CDR2 reads FYEKMQ (reference sequence). This CDR3 is CASLRTGRGRREQFF.

According to its frequency, this clonotype is medium-sized (0.01 to 0.1%). The rearrangement joins TRBV24-1 to TRBJ2-5; TCRdb's D gene call, TRBD1, goes unchecked for lack of DNA. Germline assignment: CDR1 KGHDR and CDR2 SFDVKD. This CDR3 is built from 15 residues. The CDR3 region is CATSDSGTNQETQYF.

The chain links TRBV9 to TRBJ2-7. Germline lookup yields CDR1 SGDLS and CDR2 YYNGEE. The CDR3 is 14 residues long. The CDR3 sequence is CASSGSSGTYEQYF.

The chain is built from TRBV4-3 and TRBJ2-5; absent DNA, TCRdb's TRBD1 call cannot be checked. The CDR3 is 15 amino acids. Germline CDR1 and CDR2: LGHNA and YSLEER. The CDR3 sequence is CASSQRREYQETQYF.